The 13 T cell receptor beta chains presented below share a single source sample, sequenced in a study of shared clonotypes between healthy human individuals. Assay used: immunoSEQ multiplex PCR; TCRdb lists only in-frame clones, some missing. The sample shows more than 550,000 clones, less than 95% of them seen only once. Sample: memory CD8+ T cells from PBMCs. Subset indicated: CD45RO+ cells pooled with CCR7-negative TemRA cells. These receptors were collected from a man aged 18-30 years in good health. Some clones in this sample may be carry-over from other donors' samples.

This clone was observed a handful of times. This chain joins TRBV15 and TRBJ1-2; D not certain. Germline values: CDR1 LNHNV, CDR2 YYDKDF (reference sequence). V was trimmed by 0 bases and J by 6 bases, leaving 11 bases between them. This CDR3 has 14 amino acids. The CDR3: CATSRDRRANGYTF. CDR3 bases: TGTGCCACCAGCAGAGATAGGAGGGCTAATGGCTACACCTTC.

The chain uses TRBV27 and TRBJ1-5; D uncertain. In germline, CDR1 is MNHEY, CDR2 SMNVEV (reference sequence). V dropped 3 bases and J dropped 3 bases, with 6 bases sitting between them. This CDR3 contains 13 residues. The CDR3 loop is CASSLGFNQPQHF. The DNA for the CDR3 is TGTGCCAGCAGTTTGGGTTTCAATCAGCCCCAGCATTTT.

The rearrangement uses TRBV11-2 and TRBJ2-5; 10 bases match TRBD2. V shed 5 bases, J shed 4 bases, and the junction held 19 bases outside the gene matches. This CDR3 is 19 amino acids long. The V gene's germline CDR1 is SGHAT and CDR2 FQNNGV. DNA for the CDR3: TGTGCCAGCAGCCCCGCCTGGCTAGCGGGAGAGTATGGGATAGAGACCCAGTACTTC. Amino acids: CASSPAWLAGEYGIETQYF.

This clone is a singleton in its sample. The chain carries TRBV27 and TRBJ2-7; 14 bases fit TRBD2. Unmatched junction bases numbered 9, after V lost 8 bases and J lost 6 bases. Germline V gene lookup returns CDR1 MNHEY and CDR2 SMNVEV (reference sequence). The CDR3 has 15 residues. Here the CDR3 DNA reads TGTGCCAGCGGTAAAGGGACTAGCGGGAGCTCCGAGCAGTACTTC. It is translated as CASGKGTSGSSEQYF.

This clone appeared a single time. This chain connects TRBV27 to TRBJ2-5; a possible D gene is TRBD2 (5 bases). Germline V CDR1 and CDR2: MNHEY, SMNVEV (reference sequence). The V and J ends lost 3 bases and 5 bases respectively, with 19 bases between them. The CDR3 sequence is 16 residues long. The CDR3 protein is CASSLLPGHAGETQYF. In DNA form, the CDR3 reads TGTGCCAGCAGTTTGCTTCCTGGGCATGCGGGCGAGACCCAGTACTTC.

In this sample, this clone turned up once. V gene TRBV21-1 combines with J gene TRBJ1-5; the table gives TRBD1 as D, unverified against the DNA. TRBV21-1 is annotated as a pseudogene. The CDR3 has 14 amino acids. This CDR3 reads CASSNWQGTQPQHF. CDR3 DNA sequence: TGTGCCAGCAGCAACTGGCAGGGTACACAGCCCCAGCATTTT.

The gene calls are TRBV10-2 and TRBJ1-2, with D perhaps TRBD1 (5 bases). In germline, CDR1 is WSHSY, CDR2 SAAADI. The CDR3 has 16 residues. V gave up 1 base and J gave up 7 bases, with 19 bases separating them. CDR3 amino acids: CASSEFPRDVTVGYTF. The CDR3 DNA follows: TGCGCCAGCAGTGAGTTTCCCAGGGACGTTACGGTTGGCTACACCTTC.

V is TRBV5-8 and J is TRBJ2-2; D may be TRBD2 (6 bases). The CDR3 consists of 16 residues. Trimming cost V 2 bases and J 5 bases, with 16 bases left between them. From germline, CDR1 is SGHTS and CDR2 YDEGEE. The CDR3 DNA sequence: TGTGCCAGCAGCTTTCAGTCCGGGAGTCTTACCGGGGAGCTGTTTTTT. Its protein product is CASSFQSGSLTGELFF.

This chain uses TRBV7-6 with TRBJ2-7; D tentatively reads TRBD1 or TRBD2 (6 bases each). The V gene's germline CDR1 is SGHVS and CDR2 FNYEAQ. V was cut by 5 bases and J by 4 bases, with 15 bases left in between. CDR3 size: 14 residues. The CDR3 protein is CASSPLGGEYEQYF. CDR3 nucleotide sequence: TGTGCCAGCAGCCCCCTCGGGGGCGAGTACGAGCAGTACTTC.

The CDR3 DNA reads as TGCGCCAGCAGCCCAGGACAGGGGGCTACCTTCCAAGAGACCCAGTACTTC. Its protein is CASSPGQGATFQETQYF. The V gene is TRBV4-1, the J gene TRBJ2-5, with 11 bases fitting TRBD1. Germline V gene lookup returns CDR1 MGHRA and CDR2 YSYEKL. The CDR3 loop spans 17 amino acids. With V trimmed by 4 bases and J by 1 base, 8 bases remained unmatched.

This clone was detected only once. The chain joins TRBV7-6 to TRBJ2-5; TRBD2 agrees at 8 bases. V shed 4 bases, J shed 5 bases, and the junction held 6 bases outside the gene matches. The germline V gene has CDR1 SGHVS and CDR2 FNYEAQ. The CDR3 length is 14 residues. CDR3 DNA sequence: TGTGCCAGCAGCTCGGAAGCGGGGGTGGAGACCCAGTACTTC. The encoded protein is CASSSEAGVETQYF. Looking up the rest from reference TRBV7-6 and TRBJ2-5 gives the full variable domain: GAGVSQSPRYKVTKRGQDVALRCDPISGHVSLYWYRQALGQGPEFLTYFNYEAQQDKSGLPNDRFSAERPEGSISTLTIQRTEQRDSAMYRCASSSEAGVETQYFGPGTRLLVL.

This clone was counted only a few times. The sample carries other DNA sequences with the same CDR3. This chain links TRBV27 with TRBJ2-1; D not resolved. The V gene lost 2 bases and the J gene lost 4 bases, with 6 bases spanning the gap. Germline V lookup: CDR1 MNHEY, CDR2 SMNVEV (reference sequence). CDR3 length equals 13 residues. Here the CDR3 reads CASSLVVYNEQFF. The CDR3 nucleotides read TGTGCCAGCAGTTTAGTGGTTTACAATGAGCAGTTCTTC.

J is TRBJ2-3 and V is TRBV5-1; 10 bases match TRBD1. The V segment lost 2 bases and the J segment 8 bases; nucleotides outside the gene matches: 11. The CDR3 loop spans 16 amino acids. Germline lookup yields CDR1 SGHRS and CDR2 YFSETQ. CDR3 loop: CASSLNFGTGEVTQYF. The CDR3 nucleotides are TGCGCCAGCAGCTTAAATTTCGGGACAGGGGAAGTTACGCAGTATTTT.